What follows is one T cell receptor (beta chain) and its context. The table came from immunoSEQ multiplex PCR; TCRdb's copy has only in-frame clones and leaves some out. The data show 70,000 to 80,000 clones, roughly 83% seen once. These data belong to a study of cytotoxic CD8 clonotypes in ibrutinib-treated CLL. The CDR3 extends over 15 amino acids. Germline CDR1 reads MNHEY; CDR2 reads SMNVEV (reference sequence). With 4 bases clipped from V and 5 bases from J, the junction kept 7 bases outside the gene matches. The chain joins TRBV27 to TRBJ1-5; 8 bases agree with TRBD1. The material sequenced was PBMCs, taken after 24 months of ibrutinib treatment. This TCR came from a human donor with chronic lymphocytic leukemia. CDR3 nucleotide sequence: TGTGCCAGCAGTTCCGGACAGGGTATTGATCAGCCCCAGCATTTT. It encodes CASSSGQGIDQPQHF.